This TCR beta chain stems from a study of T cells in Graves' hyperthyroidism and ophthalmopathy. Amplified TCR beta CDR3 regions derived from RNA transcripts. HTBI primers were used for first-round RT-PCR of the TCR CDR3. TCRdb re-called the multiplex PCR reads through MiXCR, storing one row per CDR3 protein. The sample contains roughly 570,000 distinct CDR3 sequences, about half of which appear only once. To note about this clonotype: The antigen remains undetermined.

With 7 bases removed from V and 0 bases from J, the gap between germline ends came to 8 bases. This CDR3 spans 13 amino acids. The germline CDR1 and CDR2 sequences are ENHRY and SYGVKD. Overall study results and limits: Ophthalmopathy, as predicted by the model, came a median 6.5 months after the prediction. In blood, most of the thyroid clonotypes expanded above 0.001 were also present.

J is TRBJ2-3 and V is TRBV10-3, with D possibly being TRBD1 (6 bases). Specimen: peripheral blood or thyroid tissue (not recorded which). This clonotype was obtained from a woman aged 18-29 years with Graves' hyperthyroidism. The DNA of the CDR3 is TGTGCCATCAAGACAGGCAGCACAGATACGCAGTATTTT. Encoded protein: CAIKTGSTDTQYF.